The source of this TCR beta chain is a study of T cells after posttransplantation cyclophosphamide. The study's findings and limits: Recipient CMV seropositivity and CMV reactivation strongly tracked TRB clonality. Donor CD8+ memory clones often dominated recipient blood repertoires at later times.

V was clipped by 5 bases and J by 2 bases; unmatched bases: 6. The CDR3 spans 15 residues. Germline V gene lookup returns CDR1 MNHEY and CDR2 SVGAGI. Of note for this clone: The antigen is unknown.

Data came from immunoSEQ multiplex PCR; TCRdb stores just in-frame clones and leaves some out. The repertoire includes 66,000 or so clones, roughly 95% of them detected once, and nearly 3% sits in the top ten. The TCR sequence derives from a woman younger than 45 in good health and a related stem cell transplant donor. This chain connects TRBV6-5 to TRBJ2-3, with 8 bases matching TRBD2. Sequenced: PBMCs. The DNA for the CDR3 is TGTGCCAGCAGTACACTAGCGGACATCACAGATACGCAGTATTTT. It yields the protein CASSTLADITDTQYF.